A single sample gave rise to the 4 T cell receptor beta chains below, sequenced in a study of shared clonotypes between healthy human individuals. Sequencing was performed with immunoSEQ multiplex PCR; in TCRdb, only in-frame clones are kept and a portion is missing. Here the sample spans some 2,500,000 clones, roughly 92% being singletons. Sequencing was performed on naive CD4+ T cells from PBMCs. This sample's subset: CD45RA+ positively selected. The origin of the receptors is a man between 18 and 29 years old in good health. Some clones in this sample may be carry-over from other donors' samples.

V usage is TRBV13 and J usage is TRBJ2-7; D uncertain. V was trimmed by 4 bases and J by 0 bases, leaving 16 bases between them. Germline CDR1 and CDR2: PRHDT and FYEKMQ (reference sequence). This CDR3 region has 16 residues. Here the CDR3 DNA reads TGTGCCAGCAGCTCCCTCAAAGGCCTCAGCTCCTACGAGCAGTACTTC. Translated: CASSSLKGLSSYEQYF. The complete variable domain, with remaining parts taken from reference TRBV13 and TRBJ2-7, reads AAGVIQSPRHLIKEKRETATLKCYPIPRHDTVYWYQQGPGQDPQFLISFYEKMQSDKGSIPDRFSAQQFSDYHSELNMSSLELGDSALYFCASSSLKGLSSYEQYFGPGTRLTVT.

J is TRBJ2-1 and V is TRBV5-1; D is unclear. This CDR3 has 13 residues. V was pared by 1 base and J by 5 bases, with 7 bases between. Germline V CDR1 and CDR2: SGHRS, YFSETQ. CDR3 sequence (DNA): TGCGCCAGCAGCTTGAGTCAGAACAATGAGCAGTTCTTC. Translated: CASSLSQNNEQFF.

This clone was seen once. The J gene is TRBJ1-1, the V gene TRBV28; the D gene is possibly TRBD1 (5 bases). V dropped 6 bases and J dropped 5 bases, with 13 bases sitting between them. In germline, CDR1 is MDHEN, CDR2 SYDVKM. This CDR3 contains 13 residues. CDR3 DNA: TGTGCCAGCAGACTCCCGGGGGGGACTGAAGCTTTCTTT. Amino acid sequence: CASRLPGGTEAFF.

The chain employs TRBV27 and TRBJ1-6; 7 nucleotides line up with TRBD1. Per the germline V gene, CDR1 is MNHEY and CDR2 is SMNVEV (reference sequence). Trimming at V came to 2 bases and at J to 9 bases, leaving 4 bases not matched to a gene. The CDR3 sequence is 14 residues long. The CDR3 region is CASSLGTGVSPLHF. CDR3 in DNA: TGTGCCAGCAGTTTAGGTACAGGGGTTTCACCCCTCCACTTT.